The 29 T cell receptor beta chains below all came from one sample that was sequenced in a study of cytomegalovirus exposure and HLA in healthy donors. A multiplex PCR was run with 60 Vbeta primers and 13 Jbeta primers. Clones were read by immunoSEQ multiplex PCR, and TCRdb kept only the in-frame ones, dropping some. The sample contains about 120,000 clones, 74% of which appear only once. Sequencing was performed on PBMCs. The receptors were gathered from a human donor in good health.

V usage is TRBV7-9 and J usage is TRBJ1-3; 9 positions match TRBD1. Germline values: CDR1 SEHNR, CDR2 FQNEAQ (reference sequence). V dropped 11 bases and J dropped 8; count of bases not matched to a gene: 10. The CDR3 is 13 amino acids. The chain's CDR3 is CACVGQGRDTIYF. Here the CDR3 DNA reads TGTGCCTGCGTGGGACAGGGTAGAGACACCATATATTTT.

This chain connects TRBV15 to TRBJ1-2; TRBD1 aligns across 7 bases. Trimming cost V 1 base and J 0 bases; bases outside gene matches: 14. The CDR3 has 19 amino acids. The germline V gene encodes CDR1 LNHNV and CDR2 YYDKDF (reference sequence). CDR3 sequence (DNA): TGTGCCACCAGCAGAGCCTCTTCGGGACAGTACCCAGCTAACTATGGCTACACCTTC. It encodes CATSRASSGQYPANYGYTF.

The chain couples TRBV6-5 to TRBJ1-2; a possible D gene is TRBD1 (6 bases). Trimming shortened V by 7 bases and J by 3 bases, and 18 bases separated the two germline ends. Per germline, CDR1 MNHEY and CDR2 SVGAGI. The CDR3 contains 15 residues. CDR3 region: CASTRSRGFYYGYTF. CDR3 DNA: TGTGCCAGCACCCGCTCTAGGGGGTTCTACTATGGCTACACCTTC.

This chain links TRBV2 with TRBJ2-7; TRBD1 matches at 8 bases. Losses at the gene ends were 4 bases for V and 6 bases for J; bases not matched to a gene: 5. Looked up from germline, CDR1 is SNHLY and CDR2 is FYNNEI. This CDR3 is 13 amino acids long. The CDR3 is CASSVAGGGEQYF. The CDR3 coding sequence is TGTGCCAGCAGTGTGGCAGGGGGCGGCGAGCAGTACTTC.

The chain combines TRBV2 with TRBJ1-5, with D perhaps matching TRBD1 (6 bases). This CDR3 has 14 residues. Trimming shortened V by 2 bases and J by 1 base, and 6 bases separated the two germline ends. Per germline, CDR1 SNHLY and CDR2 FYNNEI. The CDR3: CASSETGSNQPQHF. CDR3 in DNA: TGTGCCAGCAGTGAAACAGGGAGCAATCAGCCCCAGCATTTT.

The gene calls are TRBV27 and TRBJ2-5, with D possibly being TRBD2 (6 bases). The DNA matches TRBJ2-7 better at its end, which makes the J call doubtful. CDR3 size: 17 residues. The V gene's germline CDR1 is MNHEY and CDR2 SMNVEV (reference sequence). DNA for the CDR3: TGTGCCAGCCTCCAAGAGGGGACTCCCTCAAATCTTTACGAGCAGTACTTC. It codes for CASLQEGTPSNLYEQYF.

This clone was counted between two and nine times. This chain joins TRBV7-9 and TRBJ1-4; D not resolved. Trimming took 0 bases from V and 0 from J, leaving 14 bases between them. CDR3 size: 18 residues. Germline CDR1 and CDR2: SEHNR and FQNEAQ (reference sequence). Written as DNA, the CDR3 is TGTGCCAGCAGCTTAGCGCAAGGAGGAGTAACAACTAATGAAAAACTGTTTTTT. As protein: CASSLAQGGVTTNEKLFF.

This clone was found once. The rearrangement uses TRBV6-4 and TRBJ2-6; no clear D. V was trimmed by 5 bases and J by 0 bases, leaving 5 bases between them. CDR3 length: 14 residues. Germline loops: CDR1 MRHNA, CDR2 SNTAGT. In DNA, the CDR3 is TGTGCCAGCAGTATAGACTCTGGGGCCAACGTCCTGACTTTC. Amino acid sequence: CASSIDSGANVLTF.

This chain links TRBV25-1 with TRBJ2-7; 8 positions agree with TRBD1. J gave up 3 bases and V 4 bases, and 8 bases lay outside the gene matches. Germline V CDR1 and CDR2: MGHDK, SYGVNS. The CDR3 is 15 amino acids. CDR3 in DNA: TGTGCCAGCAGTGCCACGACAGGGGCGTACTACGAGCAGTACTTC. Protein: CASSATTGAYYEQYF.

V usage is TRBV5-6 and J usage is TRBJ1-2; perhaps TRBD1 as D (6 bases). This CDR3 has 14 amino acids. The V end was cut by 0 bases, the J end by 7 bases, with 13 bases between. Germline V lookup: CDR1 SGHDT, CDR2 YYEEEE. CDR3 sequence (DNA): TGTGCCAGCAGCTTGGGGACAGCCAGGGTTGGCTACACCTTC. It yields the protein CASSLGTARVGYTF.

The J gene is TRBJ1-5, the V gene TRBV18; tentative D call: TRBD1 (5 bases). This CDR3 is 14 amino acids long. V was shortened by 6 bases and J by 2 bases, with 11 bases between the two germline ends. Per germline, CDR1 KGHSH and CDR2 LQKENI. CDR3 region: CASSQDTRNQPQHF. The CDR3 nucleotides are TGTGCCAGCTCGCAGGACACACGCAATCAGCCCCAGCATTTT.

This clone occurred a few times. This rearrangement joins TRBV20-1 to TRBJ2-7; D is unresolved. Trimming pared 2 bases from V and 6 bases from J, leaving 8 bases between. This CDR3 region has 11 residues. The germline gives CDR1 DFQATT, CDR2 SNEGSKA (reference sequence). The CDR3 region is CSARINSEQYF. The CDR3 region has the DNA TGCAGTGCTAGAATTAACTCCGAGCAGTACTTC.

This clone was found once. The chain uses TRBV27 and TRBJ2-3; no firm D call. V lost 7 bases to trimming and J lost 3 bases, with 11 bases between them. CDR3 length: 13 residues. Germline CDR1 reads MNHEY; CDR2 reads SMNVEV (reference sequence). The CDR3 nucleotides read TGTGCCAGCACCCGCCCGCAGACAGATACGCAGTATTTT. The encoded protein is CASTRPQTDTQYF.

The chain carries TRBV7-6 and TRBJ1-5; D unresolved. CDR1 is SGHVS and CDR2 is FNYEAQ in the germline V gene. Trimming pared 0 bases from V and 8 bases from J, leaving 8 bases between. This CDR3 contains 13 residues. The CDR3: CASSLAAREPQHF. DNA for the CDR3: TGTGCCAGCAGCTTAGCGGCGAGGGAGCCCCAGCATTTT.

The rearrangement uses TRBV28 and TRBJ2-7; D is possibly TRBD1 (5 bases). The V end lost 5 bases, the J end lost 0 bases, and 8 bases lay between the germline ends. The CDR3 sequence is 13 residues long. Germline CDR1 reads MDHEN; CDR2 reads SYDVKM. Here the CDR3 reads CASSPRVSYEQYF. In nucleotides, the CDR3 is TGTGCCAGCAGTCCCAGGGTCTCCTACGAGCAGTACTTC.

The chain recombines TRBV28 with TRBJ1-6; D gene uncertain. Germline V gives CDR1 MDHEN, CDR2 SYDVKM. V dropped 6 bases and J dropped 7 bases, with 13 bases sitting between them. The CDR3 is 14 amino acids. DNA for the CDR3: TGTGCCAGCAGGGTTTCAGGACTGAATTCACCCCTCCACTTT. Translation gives CASRVSGLNSPLHF.

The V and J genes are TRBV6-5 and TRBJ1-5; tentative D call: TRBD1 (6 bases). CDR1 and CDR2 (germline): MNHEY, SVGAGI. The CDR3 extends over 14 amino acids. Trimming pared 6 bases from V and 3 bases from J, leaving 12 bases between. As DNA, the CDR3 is TGTGCCAGCAGCATAAGGGGGTACAATCAGCCCCAGCATTTT. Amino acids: CASSIRGYNQPQHF.

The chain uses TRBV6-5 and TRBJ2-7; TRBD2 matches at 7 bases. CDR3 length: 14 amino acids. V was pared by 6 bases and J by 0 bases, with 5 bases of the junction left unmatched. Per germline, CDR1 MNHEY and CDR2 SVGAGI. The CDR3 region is CASRPSGTSYEQYF. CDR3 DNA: TGTGCCAGCAGACCAAGCGGGACCTCCTACGAGCAGTACTTC.

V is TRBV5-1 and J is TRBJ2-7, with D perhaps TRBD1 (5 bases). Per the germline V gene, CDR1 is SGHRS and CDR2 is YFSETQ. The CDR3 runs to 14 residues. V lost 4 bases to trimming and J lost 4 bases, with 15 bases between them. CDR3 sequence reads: CASSSDSWGYEQYF. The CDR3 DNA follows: TGCGCCAGCAGCAGCGACAGCTGGGGTTACGAGCAGTACTTC.

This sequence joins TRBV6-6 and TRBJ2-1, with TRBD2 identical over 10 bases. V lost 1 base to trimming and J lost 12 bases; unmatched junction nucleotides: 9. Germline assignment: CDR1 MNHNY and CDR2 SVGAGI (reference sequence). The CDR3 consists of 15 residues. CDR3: CASSYLASGSSSQFF. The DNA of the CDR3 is TGTGCCAGCAGTTACTTGGCTAGCGGGAGTTCTTCGCAGTTCTTC.

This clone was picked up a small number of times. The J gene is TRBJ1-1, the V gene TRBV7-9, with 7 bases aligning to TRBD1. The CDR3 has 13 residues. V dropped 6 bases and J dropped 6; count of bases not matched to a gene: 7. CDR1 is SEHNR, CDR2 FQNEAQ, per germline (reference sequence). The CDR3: CASSKQGRPEAFF. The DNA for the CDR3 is TGTGCCAGCAGTAAACAGGGGAGGCCTGAAGCTTTCTTT.

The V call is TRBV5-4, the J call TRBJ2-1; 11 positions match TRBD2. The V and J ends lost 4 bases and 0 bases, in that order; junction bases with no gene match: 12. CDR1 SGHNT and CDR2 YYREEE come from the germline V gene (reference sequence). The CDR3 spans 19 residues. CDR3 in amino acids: CASSGRASGRRSSYNEQFF. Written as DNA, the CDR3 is TGTGCCAGCAGCGGGAGGGCTAGCGGGAGGCGGAGCTCCTACAATGAGCAGTTCTTC.

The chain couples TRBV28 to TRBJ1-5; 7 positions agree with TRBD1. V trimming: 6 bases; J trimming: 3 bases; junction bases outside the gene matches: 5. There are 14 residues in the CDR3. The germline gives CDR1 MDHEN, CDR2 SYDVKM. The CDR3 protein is CASRSDRNNQPQHF. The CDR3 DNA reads TGTGCCAGCAGATCGGACAGGAACAATCAGCCCCAGCATTTT.

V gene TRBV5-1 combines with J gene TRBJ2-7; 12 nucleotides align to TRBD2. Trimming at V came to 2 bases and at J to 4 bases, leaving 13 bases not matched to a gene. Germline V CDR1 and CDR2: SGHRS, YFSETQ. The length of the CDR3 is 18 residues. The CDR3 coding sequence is TGCGCCAGCAGCTTAGGACTAGCGGGACCTCGCACTTCATACGAGCAGTACTTC. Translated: CASSLGLAGPRTSYEQYF.

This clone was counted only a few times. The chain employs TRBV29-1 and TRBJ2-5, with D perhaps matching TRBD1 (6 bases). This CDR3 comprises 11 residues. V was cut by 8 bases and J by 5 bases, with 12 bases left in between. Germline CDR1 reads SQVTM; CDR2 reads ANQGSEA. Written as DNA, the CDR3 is TGCAGCCCTAGAGACAGGGAGACCCAGTACTTC. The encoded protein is CSPRDRETQYF.

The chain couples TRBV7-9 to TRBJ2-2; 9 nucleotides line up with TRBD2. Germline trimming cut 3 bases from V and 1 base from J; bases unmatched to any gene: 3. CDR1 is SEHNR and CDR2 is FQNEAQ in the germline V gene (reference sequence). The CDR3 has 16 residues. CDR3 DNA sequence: TGTGCCAGCAGCTTCCGAGCGGGGGGGAACACCGGGGAGCTGTTTTTT. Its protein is CASSFRAGGNTGELFF. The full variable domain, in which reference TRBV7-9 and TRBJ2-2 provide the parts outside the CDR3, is DTGVSQNPRHKITKRGQNVTFRCDPISEHNRLYWYRQTLGQGPEFLTYFQNEAQLEKSRLLSDRFSAERPKGSFSTLEIQRTEQGDSAMYLCASSFRAGGNTGELFFGEGSRLTVL.

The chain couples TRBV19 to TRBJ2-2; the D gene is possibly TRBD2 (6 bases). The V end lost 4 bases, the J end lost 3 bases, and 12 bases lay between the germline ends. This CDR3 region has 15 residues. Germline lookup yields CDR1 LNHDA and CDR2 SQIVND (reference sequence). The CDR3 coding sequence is TGTGCCAGTAGTACGCGGGGAGCGGACACCGGGGAGCTGTTTTTT. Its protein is CASSTRGADTGELFF. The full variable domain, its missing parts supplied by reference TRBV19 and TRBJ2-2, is DGGITQSPKYLFRKEGQNVTLSCEQNLNHDAMYWYRQDPGQGLRLIYYSQIVNDFQKGDIAEGYSVSREKKESFPLTVTSAQKNPTAFYLCASSTRGADTGELFFGEGSRLTVL.

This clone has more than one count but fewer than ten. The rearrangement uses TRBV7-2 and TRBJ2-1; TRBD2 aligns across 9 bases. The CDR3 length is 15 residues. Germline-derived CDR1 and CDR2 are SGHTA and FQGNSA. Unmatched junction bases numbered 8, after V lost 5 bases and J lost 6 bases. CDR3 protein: CASSPGGLALNEQFF. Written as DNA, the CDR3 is TGTGCCAGCAGCCCTGGGGGACTAGCACTCAATGAGCAGTTCTTC.

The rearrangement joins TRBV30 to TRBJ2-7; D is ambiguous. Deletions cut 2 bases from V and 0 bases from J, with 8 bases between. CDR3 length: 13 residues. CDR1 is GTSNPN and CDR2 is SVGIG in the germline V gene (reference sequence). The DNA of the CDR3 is TGTGCCTGGAGTTTTGGGCTCTCCTACGAGCAGTACTTC. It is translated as CAWSFGLSYEQYF.